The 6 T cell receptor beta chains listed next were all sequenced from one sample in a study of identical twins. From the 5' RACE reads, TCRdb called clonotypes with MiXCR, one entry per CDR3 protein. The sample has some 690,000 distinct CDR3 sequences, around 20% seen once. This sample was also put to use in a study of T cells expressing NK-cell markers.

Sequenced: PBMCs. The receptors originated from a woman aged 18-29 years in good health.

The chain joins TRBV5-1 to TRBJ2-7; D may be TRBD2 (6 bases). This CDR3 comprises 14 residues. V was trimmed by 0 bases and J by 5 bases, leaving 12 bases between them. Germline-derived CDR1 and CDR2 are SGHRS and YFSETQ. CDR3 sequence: CASSLAGGLNEQYF. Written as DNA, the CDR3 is TGCGCCAGCAGCTTGGCCGGGGGACTGAACGAGCAGTACTTC. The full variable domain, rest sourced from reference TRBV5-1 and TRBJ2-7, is KAGVTQTPRYLIKTRGQQVTLSCSPISGHRSVSWYQQTPGQGLQFLFEYFSETQRNKGNFPGRFSGRQFSNSRSEMNVSTLELGDSALYLCASSLAGGLNEQYFGPGTRLTVT.

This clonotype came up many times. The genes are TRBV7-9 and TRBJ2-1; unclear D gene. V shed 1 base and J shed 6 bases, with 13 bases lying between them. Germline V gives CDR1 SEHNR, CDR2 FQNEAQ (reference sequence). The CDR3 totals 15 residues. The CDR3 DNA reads TGTGCCAGCAGCTTAGGCCCACGCGGAGCCAATGAGCAGTTCTTC. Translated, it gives CASSLGPRGANEQFF. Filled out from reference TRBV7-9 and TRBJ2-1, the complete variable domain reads DTGVSQNPRHKITKRGQNVTFRCDPISEHNRLYWYRQTLGQGPEFLTYFQNEAQLEKSRLLSDRFSAERPKGSFSTLEIQRTEQGDSAMYLCASSLGPRGANEQFFGPGTRLTVL.

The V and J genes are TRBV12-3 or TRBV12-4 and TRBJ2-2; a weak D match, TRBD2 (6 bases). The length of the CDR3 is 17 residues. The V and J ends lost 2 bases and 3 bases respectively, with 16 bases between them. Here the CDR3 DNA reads TGTGCCAGCAGTTTACGTCGGCTAGCGAGACACACCGGGGAGCTGTTTTTT. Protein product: CASSLRRLARHTGELFF.

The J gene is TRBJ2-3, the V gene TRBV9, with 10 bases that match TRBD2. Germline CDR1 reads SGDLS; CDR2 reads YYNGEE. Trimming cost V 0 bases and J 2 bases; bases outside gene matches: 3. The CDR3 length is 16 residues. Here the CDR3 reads CASSVELAGTTDTQYF. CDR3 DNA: TGTGCCAGCAGCGTAGAACTAGCGGGGACCACAGATACGCAGTATTTT.

The CDR3 region has the DNA TGCAGTGCTAGAGTAGCTAGCGGAAACGAGCAGTACTTC. Protein product: CSARVASGNEQYF. The J gene is TRBJ2-7, the V gene TRBV20-1; 7 bases map to TRBD2. The V and J ends lost 1 base and 5 bases, in that order; junction bases with no gene match: 5. The CDR3 is 13 amino acids. Germline CDR1 and CDR2: DFQATT and SNEGSKA (reference sequence).

CDR3 coding DNA: TGTGCCAGTAGTCCCCCCGGGGGTTGGGGGCCCCAGCATTTT. Its translation is CASSPPGGWGPQHF. V is TRBV19 and J is TRBJ1-5; tentatively, D is TRBD1 (5 bases). There are 14 residues in the CDR3. Trimming pared 5 bases from V and 9 bases from J, leaving 17 bases between. Germline V lookup: CDR1 LNHDA, CDR2 SQIVND (reference sequence).